These 22 T cell receptor beta chains originate from one sample sequenced in a study of T cell changes during pregnancy in multiple sclerosis. The assay was immunoSEQ multiplex PCR, and TCRdb's table has in-frame clones only and misses some. Of tens of thousands of clones listed, more than 85% are singletons. The material sequenced was peripheral blood, taken before pregnancy. These receptors came from a female donor with multiple sclerosis, enrolled in a pregnancy study.

The rearrangement links TRBV9 to TRBJ2-5, with TRBD2 identical over 8 bases. With V trimmed by 4 bases and J by 2 bases, 7 bases remained unmatched. CDR1 and CDR2 (germline): SGDLS, YYNGEE. The CDR3 is 15 amino acids. Written as DNA, the CDR3 is TGTGCCAGCAGCCGGGAGGGGAATAGTCAAGAGACCCAGTACTTC. It specifies CASSREGNSQETQYF. Complete variable domain (other parts from reference TRBV9 and TRBJ2-5): DSGVTQTPKHLITATGQRVTLRCSPRSGDLSVYWYQQSLDQGLQFLIQYYNGEERAKGNILERFSAQQFPDLHSELNLSSLELGDSALYFCASSREGNSQETQYFGPGTRLLVL.

The chain couples TRBV30 to TRBJ2-3, with D possibly being TRBD2 (6 bases). Per the germline V gene, CDR1 is GTSNPN and CDR2 is SVGIG (reference sequence). The CDR3 consists of 14 residues. V was cut by 5 bases and J by 2 bases, with 14 bases left in between. For the CDR3, the DNA is TGTGCCTGGGCCGCGGGATCTCCCACAGATACGCAGTATTTT. It specifies CAWAAGSPTDTQYF.

The gene calls are TRBV2 and TRBJ1-4; the match to TRBD1 covers 7 bases. J was trimmed by 5 bases and V by 6 bases; bases with no gene match: 6. Germline V gene sequence: CDR1 SNHLY, CDR2 FYNNEI. The CDR3 spans 14 residues. CDR3 amino acids: CASRKDRSNEKLFF. Written as DNA, the CDR3 is TGTGCCAGCAGAAAGGACAGGTCCAATGAAAAACTGTTTTTT.

The chain carries TRBV4-2 and TRBJ2-1; maybe TRBD2 (6 bases). This CDR3 is built from 16 residues. Trimming removed 1 base from V and 0 bases from J, with 10 bases in between. The germline CDR1 and CDR2 sequences are LGHNA and YNFKEQ. The DNA of the CDR3 is TGTGCCAGCAGCCAAGCTAGCGCGAGCTCCTACAATGAGCAGTTCTTC. Its translation is CASSQASASSYNEQFF.

The genes are TRBV19 and TRBJ2-1; a possible D gene is TRBD2 (5 bases). CDR1 and CDR2 from the germline V gene are LNHDA and SQIVND (reference sequence). Trimming removed 4 bases at V and 8 bases at J, with 18 bases between. CDR3 size: 15 residues. Here the CDR3 DNA reads TGTGCCAGTAGTAGCCGGGAATTAGCACGACATGAGCAGTTCTTC. This gives the protein CASSSRELARHEQFF. Drawing the rest from reference TRBV19 and TRBJ2-1, the complete variable domain is DGGITQSPKYLFRKEGQNVTLSCEQNLNHDAMYWYRQDPGQGLRLIYYSQIVNDFQKGDIAEGYSVSREKKESFPLTVTSAQKNPTAFYLCASSSRELARHEQFFGPGTRLTVL.

The chain combines TRBV13 with TRBJ1-5; D unresolved. CDR3 length: 12 amino acids. V was shortened by 8 bases and J by 3 bases, with 8 bases between the two germline ends. Germline CDR1 reads PRHDT; CDR2 reads FYEKMQ (reference sequence). DNA for the CDR3: TGTGCCAGCTCGGGTAACAATCAGCCCCAGCATTTT. Translated, it gives CASSGNNQPQHF.

In its sample, this clone was seen once. The chain couples TRBV29-1 to TRBJ2-7; no definite D call. Trimming cost V 1 base and J 2 bases, with 12 bases left between them. This CDR3 region has 14 residues. Per the germline V gene, CDR1 is SQVTM and CDR2 is ANQGSEA. The CDR3 nucleotides are TGCAGCGTTGAAGTGGGTACACAGACCTACGAGCAGTACTTC. It encodes CSVEVGTQTYEQYF.

CDR3 loop: CASSTGQGFQETQYF. In DNA form, the CDR3 reads TGTGCCAGCAGCACCGGACAGGGGTTCCAAGAGACCCAGTACTTC. This chain uses TRBV11-3 with TRBJ2-5, with 9 bases fitting TRBD1. The length of the CDR3 is 15 residues. J gave up 1 base and V 5 bases, and 5 bases lay outside the gene matches. Per germline, CDR1 SGHNT and CDR2 YENEEA.

As DNA, the CDR3 is TGTGCCAGTGTACAGGGGAGGTCAGAGACCCAGTACTTC. This sequence encodes CASVQGRSETQYF. The V and J genes are TRBV28 and TRBJ2-5; D perhaps matches TRBD1 (7 bases). The V and J ends lost 9 bases and 4 bases respectively, with 15 bases between them. CDR1 is MDHEN, CDR2 SYDVKM, per germline. The CDR3 has 13 residues.

The chain is built from TRBV15 and TRBJ1-6; D gene ambiguous. The germline gives CDR1 LNHNV, CDR2 YYDKDF (reference sequence). The length of the CDR3 is 12 residues. V was clipped by 2 bases and J by 10 bases, with 6 bases between them. CDR3 nucleotide sequence: TGTGCCACCAGCAGAAGTGAGTCACCCCTCCACTTT. Its protein is CATSRSESPLHF.

The V call is TRBV23-1, the J call TRBJ1-5; D unresolved. TRBV23-1 is known as an ORF, though its function is uncertain. This CDR3 has 15 residues. The V and J ends lost 0 bases and 5 bases respectively, with 11 bases between them. The CDR3 loop reads CASSQSPGRDQPQHF. The DNA of the CDR3 is TGCGCCAGCAGTCAATCACCAGGTCGCGATCAGCCCCAGCATTTT.

V and J are TRBV20-1 and TRBJ2-7; D remains ambiguous. Germline V gene lookup returns CDR1 DFQATT and CDR2 SNEGSKA (reference sequence). V gave up 7 bases and J gave up 9 bases, with 13 bases separating them. The CDR3 runs 10 residues. This chain's CDR3 is CSVPYERQYF. CDR3 in DNA: TGCAGTGTCCCCTACGAGCGGCAGTACTTC.

This chain joins TRBV20-1 and TRBJ1-1; D gene uncertain. The CDR3 spans 11 residues. Germline V lookup: CDR1 DFQATT, CDR2 SNEGSKA (reference sequence). CDR3 protein: CRGLAGTEAFF. In nucleotides, the CDR3 is TGCAGGGGTCTAGCGGGCACTGAAGCTTTCTTT.

The chain couples TRBV7-9 to TRBJ1-5; tentatively, D is TRBD1 (5 bases). The CDR3 covers 14 residues. Germline V gene data show CDR1 as SEHNR and CDR2 as FQNEAQ (reference sequence). V was cut by 4 bases and J by 6 bases, with 13 bases left in between. CDR3 amino acids: CASSSPGAGQPQHF. DNA for the CDR3: TGTGCCAGCAGCTCTCCTGGGGCAGGTCAGCCCCAGCATTTT.

This sequence joins TRBV19 and TRBJ1-2, with D hard to call. The germline CDR1 and CDR2 sequences are LNHDA and SQIVND (reference sequence). Between the trimmed V and J ends, which lost 5 bases and 2 bases, there was a span of 15 bases. The CDR3 loop spans 15 amino acids. The CDR3 DNA reads as TGTGCCAGTAGTCTCTCCGGCGGGGTGAACTATGGCTACACCTTC. This translates into CASSLSGGVNYGYTF.

This rearrangement joins TRBV19 to TRBJ2-5, with D perhaps matching TRBD1 (5 bases). The CDR3 has 14 residues. Deletions cut 1 base from V and 1 base from J, with 7 bases between. Germline assignment: CDR1 LNHDA and CDR2 SQIVND (reference sequence). The CDR3 nucleotides are TGTGCCAGTAGTATAGGGACACTCCAAGAGACCCAGTACTTC. It is translated as CASSIGTLQETQYF. The complete variable domain, with remaining parts taken from reference TRBV19 and TRBJ2-5, reads DGGITQSPKYLFRKEGQNVTLSCEQNLNHDAMYWYRQDPGQGLRLIYYSQIVNDFQKGDIAEGYSVSREKKESFPLTVTSAQKNPTAFYLCASSIGTLQETQYFGPGTRLLVL.

A few counts support this clone. V is TRBV18 and J is TRBJ1-1; 8 bases fit TRBD1. With V trimmed by 1 base and J by 6 bases, 7 bases remained unmatched. The germline V gene encodes CDR1 KGHSH and CDR2 LQKENI. The CDR3 runs to 15 residues. The CDR3 protein is CASSPLGQGVAEAFF. Written as DNA, the CDR3 is TGTGCCAGCTCACCACTCGGACAGGGAGTTGCTGAAGCTTTCTTT.

This chain uses TRBV25-1 with TRBJ2-1; a weak D match, TRBD2 (6 bases). Trimming left V 4 bases short and J 7 bases short, with 11 bases between. There are 13 residues in the CDR3. From germline, CDR1 is MGHDK and CDR2 SYGVNS. The CDR3 loop is CASSAGVSNEQFF. The CDR3 DNA reads as TGTGCCAGCAGTGCGGGAGTATCAAATGAGCAGTTCTTC.

The rearrangement links TRBV5-1 to TRBJ2-2, with TRBD2 matching 7 bases. The J segment lost 0 bases and the V segment lost 1 base, leaving 6 bases of the junction unmatched. This CDR3 is 17 amino acids long. Per the germline V gene, CDR1 is SGHRS and CDR2 is YFSETQ. Written as DNA, the CDR3 is TGCGCCAGCAGCTTGCTGGTGCGGGGGACGAACACCGGGGAGCTGTTTTTT. Its protein is CASSLLVRGTNTGELFF.

The gene calls are TRBV5-1 and TRBJ2-7; TRBD1 aligns across 10 bases. This CDR3 has 15 amino acids. Losses at the gene ends were 4 bases for V and 5 bases for J; bases not matched to a gene: 9. The germline V gene encodes CDR1 SGHRS and CDR2 YFSETQ. CDR3 nucleotides: TGCGCCAGCAGCCCGAGGGGGACAGGGGCAAACGAGCAGTACTTC. This gives the protein CASSPRGTGANEQYF. The whole variable domain, filled in from reference TRBV5-1 and TRBJ2-7, reads KAGVTQTPRYLIKTRGQQVTLSCSPISGHRSVSWYQQTPGQGLQFLFEYFSETQRNKGNFPGRFSGRQFSNSRSEMNVSTLELGDSALYLCASSPRGTGANEQYFGPGTRLTVT.

The chain couples TRBV23-1 to TRBJ1-5; D is unclear. TRBV23-1 is an ORF, with its function uncertain. Trimming removed 4 bases at V and 5 bases at J, with 15 bases between. There are 15 residues in the CDR3. The CDR3 DNA is TGCGCCAGCAGTCGAGAACGTCCCTTTGATCAGCCCCAGCATTTT. Translating gives CASSRERPFDQPQHF.

J is TRBJ2-5 and V is TRBV2; the D is unclear. Trimming removed 8 bases at V and 5 bases at J, with 18 bases between. CDR3 length equals 14 residues. Germline CDR1 is SNHLY and CDR2 is FYNNEI. The CDR3 DNA reads TGTGCCAGCGCCCTGGCTGAAAGGCGGGAGACCCAGTACTTC. It encodes CASALAERRETQYF.